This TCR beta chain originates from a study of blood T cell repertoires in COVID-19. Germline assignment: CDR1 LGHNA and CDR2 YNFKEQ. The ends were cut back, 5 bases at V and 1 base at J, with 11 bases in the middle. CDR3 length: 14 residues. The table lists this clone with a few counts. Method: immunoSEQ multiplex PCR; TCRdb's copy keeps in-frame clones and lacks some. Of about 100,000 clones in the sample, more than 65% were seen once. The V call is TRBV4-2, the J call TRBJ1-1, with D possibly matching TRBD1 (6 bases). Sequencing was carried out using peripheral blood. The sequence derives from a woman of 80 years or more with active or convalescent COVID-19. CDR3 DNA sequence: TGTGCCAGCAGCTTCTCCAGGGGGAACACTGAAGCTTTCTTT. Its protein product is CASSFSRGNTEAFF.